This T cell receptor (beta chain) was observed in a study of Ad26.COV2.S vaccination and SARS-CoV-2 variants (dated by TCRdb to the early 2020s). Some background on the complete study: Donors in the vaccine arm were drawn from COV1001, a multicentre, randomized, double-blind, placebo-controlled phase I-IIa trial testing Ad26.COV2.S in healthy adults. Ad26.COV2.S was administered intramuscularly at 5 x 10^10 or 1 x 10^11 viral particles, either as a single shot or as two shots given 56 days apart. The specificity and breadth of SARS-CoV-2-reactive T cell receptors after Ad26.COV2.S vaccination were assessed by TCRbeta repertoire sequencing. The TCR-sequenced set comprised approximately 30 samples: around 20 Ad26.COV2.S vaccine recipients, 5 placebo recipients and 8 SARS-CoV-2 convalescent individuals. Trial participants were randomized into five groups of five, in which low-dose or high-dose Ad26.COV2.S was given once or twice, or placebo was given on both occasions. Investigators did not know the trial group allocation while performing experiments and assessing outcomes. Study-level results and caveats: Non-spike TCR breadth was comparable between vaccine and placebo recipients, consistent with the vaccine containing only spike. The study lacked the statistical power to compare responses across vaccine doses or regimens. After vaccination, substantial breadth of spike-specific CD8+ and CD4+ T cell responses was reported. Spike-specific TCR breadth was higher in Ad26.COV2.S recipients than in placebo recipients (P = 0.0014). It was noted by the authors that total T cell responses may have been underestimated by the TCR breadth and depth analyses.

TCRbeta CDR3 regions were sequenced with the immunoSEQ Assay. After extraction, genomic DNA underwent amplification by bias-controlled multiplex PCR, followed by high-throughput sequencing. Processing in the source paper ran as follows. Collapsing and filtering of sequences were performed to quantify the absolute abundance of each unique TCRbeta CDR3 region. Usable DNA was measured by amplifying reference genes present in all nucleated cells, and TCRbeta template counts were normalized to that usable DNA to estimate T cell fraction. Repertoire TCRs were annotated as SARS-CoV-2-specific when V gene, CDR3 amino acid sequence and J gene were exactly matched to a known reactive TCR set. MIRA supplied the reference SARS-CoV-2 TCR set, which was filtered for enrichment in COVID-19-positive ImmuneCODE repertoires so that public or cross-reactive TCRs were removed. Drawing on the MIRA antigens, annotated TCRs were analysed further at the level of specific ORF or position within ORF. Depth was the summed frequency of annotated unique rearrangements, while breadth was defined as annotated unique rearrangements over total unique productive rearrangements. Two-sided Wilcoxon rank-sum tests were used to compare TCR breadth between groups. Held by TCRdb, this immuneACCESS table contains in-frame sequences only and omits some clones. Under half of the omission traces to an unresolved V gene where checked; the cause of the rest is unknown. Clone size and V and J calls were adopted from that table, with D and trimming inferred from the DNA. In this sample the table shows some 340,000 clones, about 86% of which occur a single time. The ten top clones hold around 2% of the sample.

Note on this clone: Which antigen it targets is not known. Base quality data are lacking; no much larger clone is found one base away.

The CDR3 covers 14 residues, taking in both the cysteine and the phenylalanine. The CDR3 DNA has 42 bases and is translated from base 1. Clipping removes 3 bases from V and 8 bases from J, with 1 as the unmatched junction base count. CDR1 and CDR2 are read off the germline V gene (reference sequence) as LNHNV and YYDKDF. The sample's treatment or condition label, decoded: around 19 received Ad26.COV2.S at low or high dose, single or two shots; about 5 received placebo; per-sample allocation not given. For vaccine and placebo recipients, repertoires were sequenced using samples collected on day 63 after the first injection. In Cohort 1b, 25 to 30 adults aged 18-55 years were enrolled at a single site in Boston, USA, between 29 July and 7 August 2020. Ad26.COV2.S was a replication-incompetent adenovirus type 26 vector that expressed a prefusion-stabilized SARS-CoV-2 spike protein derived from the original Wuhan strain.

Sequenced material: peripheral blood, taken in a trial of Ad26.COV2.S vaccine versus placebo. This receptor was obtained from a person between 18 and 59 years old who received the Ad26.COV2.S COVID-19 vaccine or a placebo. The V gene is TRBV15 and the J gene is TRBJ1-6; TRBD1 matches 10 bases in the middle. The DNA sequence reads TGTGCCACCAGCAGGACAGGGGGCCATTCACCCCTCCACTTT. Protein translation: CATSRTGGHSPLHF.